A single T cell receptor beta chain is shown here with its context. The data originate from a study of blood T cell repertoires in COVID-19. Whole-study context: Samples of COVID-19 (acute and convalescent) were obtained from the United States, Italy and Spain. From T cells, B-cell-depleted T cells, or PBMCs came the material, which was cDNA or gDNA.

The CDR3 is 15 residues long. Trimming removed 3 bases from V and 7 bases from J; junction bases left unmatched: 8. Germline V gene sequence: CDR1 SEHNR, CDR2 FQNEAQ (reference sequence). Study processing details: The assay estimated nucleated cells by amplifying reference gene primers. Produced via immunoSEQ multiplex PCR; TCRdb's table is partial and in-frame only. V and J calls and clone size are given by that table; D and trimming were obtained from the DNA. The table records 260,000 or so clones, over 75% of them present only once. The sequenced sample was peripheral blood. The rearrangement joins TRBV7-9 to TRBJ2-1, with 8 bases aligning to TRBD1. The sequence was collected from a man younger than 35 with active or convalescent COVID-19. The CDR3 reads CASSFWDRTKNEQFF. DNA for the CDR3: TGTGCCAGCAGCTTTTGGGACAGGACGAAAAATGAGCAGTTCTTC.